This T cell receptor (beta chain) is from a study of identical twins (dated by TCRdb to the mid-2010s). Some background on the complete study: To test whether fetal clonotypes persist, the study used deep sequencing on TCR alpha and beta repertoires from monozygotic twins, unrelated adults of various ages, and cord blood. Replicate twin experiments were performed at different times using different library preparation protocols to rule out contamination. General study outcomes and caveats: Because the same donors could not be followed over many years, conclusions were based on cross-sectional statistical analysis. Fewer insertions were carried by abundant cord blood beta clonotypes, a similar but weaker trend appeared in young adult naive repertoires, and no such trend appeared in memory repertoires. Out-of-frame TCR alpha sharing in monozygotic twins was systematically underestimated by recombination models, whereas sharing between unrelated individuals was in agreement with the recombination models. A weaker excess of twin sharing was found in beta out-of-frame sequences because the signal-to-noise ratio was lowered by fewer shared sequences. Invariant T cells such as MAIT and iNKT could partly confound zero-insertion analyses, though diverse VJ usage argued against this for most clonotypes. Compared with coincidental sharing between unrelated individuals, out-of-frame TCR alpha sequences shared between twins showed an excess of sequences with low generation probability.

This clonotype was found a few times. Its cognate antigen has yet to be identified. No base quality information exists; no much larger clone differs at one position. Libraries were built with 5' RACE. Sequencing took place on an Illumina HiSeq 2000. Template switching added a universal primer binding site, and the final cDNA carried a unique molecular identifier that allowed TCR cDNA molecules to be counted accurately. Specific primers in the conserved constant-segment region were used to synthesize first-strand cDNA for the TCR alpha and beta chains. Each cDNA library was double barcoded, with a SMART-Mk sample barcode plus Illumina barcodes, to control for contamination. Two successive PCR steps introduced TruSeq adapter sequences along with Illumina sample barcodes. The TCR alpha and beta cDNA libraries were sequenced on the Illumina HiSeq platform using custom primers. In the source study's methods: Raw reads were processed with MiGEC to extract unique molecular identifiers, and MiXCR was used to determine CDR3 positions. Recombination models were inferred per individual with the repgenHMM and IGoR tools using an EM algorithm. Shared clonotype analysis was performed with the tcR package in R, normalizing sharing by the product of cloneset sizes. To study raw recombination without the effects of thymic and clonal selection, out-of-frame nonproductive sequences were analyzed. TCRdb reanalyzed the raw reads on its own, using fastp at Q25 for trimming and MiXCR for clone calling, and kept in-frame beta chains. Each entry is one CDR3 protein sequence, shown with its most common DNA and genes. V and J calls and clone size were set by TCRdb, not the authors. This sample comprises roughly 470,000 distinct CDR3 sequences, over 11% of them detected only once. Together, the top ten hold about 1% of the sample.

All donors were healthy Caucasians. Three pairs of female monozygotic twins, all aged roughly 18 to 29 years, were included in the twin cohort. Positive isolation kits from Invitrogen were used to isolate the CD4+ and CD8+ T cell populations. CDR1 SGHRS and CDR2 YFSETQ were looked up in the germline V gene. From the cysteine up to the phenylalanine, the CDR3 has a length of 14 residues. Only the CDR3 DNA is retained, 42 bases long and in frame from the first base. The trim is 1 base for V and 2 bases for J, with a gap of 9 bases between the germline ends. This sample also appeared in a second study, on yellow fever vaccine responses in identical twins. Reported in the second study: According to the authors, the vaccine-induced T cell response in identical twins seemed to be partly convergent and partly specific to each individual. The study precisely tracked vaccine-responding T cell clones in identical twins.

The specimen sequenced was CD4+ T cells sorted from blood. The chain employs TRBV5-1 and TRBJ2-5; the D gene identity is not certain. This clonotype originated in a young woman in good health. The nucleotide sequence is TGCGCCAGCAGCTTGAAGAATATACAAGAGACCCAGTACTTC. Translated, this gives CASSLKNIQETQYF.